This T cell receptor beta chain was profiled in a study of somatic mutations in cytotoxic T cells in rheumatoid arthritis. Whole-study context: Sorted by flow to nearly 100% purity were some V beta antibody-stained T-cell populations, including V beta1+ cells sequenced for TCRB. Study conclusions and caveats: Among rheumatoid arthritis patients and age-matched healthy controls, CD8+ T-cell clonality was not significantly different. No age-related increase in CD8+ clonality was seen in healthy controls, but one was seen in rheumatoid arthritis patients.

Positive selection using magnetic beads isolated the CD4+ and CD8+ cells (purity was checked by flow cytometry). Sequenced by immunoSEQ multiplex PCR; TCRdb stores in-frame clones only, minus some. In the table there are about 30,000 clones, roughly four fifths of which are singletons. On this clone itself: The antigen remains undetermined.

Trimming shortened V by 4 bases and J by 8 bases, and 11 bases separated the two germline ends. Germline CDR1 reads LNHDA; CDR2 reads SQIVND (reference sequence). This CDR3 spans 13 amino acids. The receptor was derived from an adult with rheumatoid arthritis. Sequencing input: CD8+ T cells sorted from blood. V is TRBV19 and J is TRBJ1-4; D gene ambiguous. This CDR3 reads CASSTPGEEKLFF. Written as DNA, the CDR3 is TGTGCCAGTAGTACTCCGGGAGAAGAAAAACTGTTTTTT.